The rows below give T cell receptor beta chains drawn from one sample of a study of blood T cell repertoires in COVID-19. Clones were sequenced by immunoSEQ multiplex PCR, and TCRdb holds only the in-frame ones, with some missing. The sample carries roughly 260,000 clones, approximately 89% recorded once. Specimen: PBMCs or T cells enriched from blood (not recorded which). Source of these receptors: a woman between 18 and 29 years old who had recovered from COVID-19. CDR3s leave out the opening cysteine and the closing phenylalanine or tryptophan. Each record gives: CDR3 length, V gene, J gene, CDR3 protein.

cdr3_length: 12; v_call: TRBV5-5; j_call: TRBJ1-2; cdr3_aa: ASSPETGDYGYT
cdr3_length: 11; v_call: TRBV19; j_call: TRBJ2-1; cdr3_aa: ASSMERQNEQF
cdr3_length: 11; v_call: TRBV29-1; j_call: TRBJ1-1; cdr3_aa: SVVWESNTEAF
cdr3_length: 11; v_call: TRBV30; j_call: TRBJ2-7; cdr3_aa: AWSRLAVNEQY
cdr3_length: 12; v_call: TRBV13; j_call: TRBJ2-7; cdr3_aa: ASSSDRGTYEQY
cdr3_length: 14; v_call: TRBV9; j_call: TRBJ2-1; cdr3_aa: ASSVPGLAPYNEQF
cdr3_length: 11; v_call: TRBV27; j_call: TRBJ2-1; cdr3_aa: ASSFTFTNEQF
cdr3_length: 15; v_call: TRBV5-1; j_call: TRBJ2-1; cdr3_aa: ASSVRPGLAGSNEQF
cdr3_length: 14; v_call: TRBV11-3; j_call: TRBJ2-3; cdr3_aa: ASSLAGGASTDTQY
cdr3_length: 10; v_call: TRBV12-3/TRBV12-4; j_call: TRBJ1-1; cdr3_aa: ASAEKSSEAF
cdr3_length: 15; v_call: TRBV4-2; j_call: TRBJ1-3; cdr3_aa: ASSQEPGRGARNTIY
cdr3_length: 11; v_call: TRBV27; j_call: TRBJ2-7; cdr3_aa: ASSYNRDREQY
cdr3_length: 14; v_call: TRBV11-2; j_call: TRBJ1-1; cdr3_aa: ASSLVPGQGMAEAF
cdr3_length: 10; v_call: TRBV7-2; j_call: TRBJ2-4; cdr3_aa: ASSLSGNIQY
cdr3_length: 10; v_call: TRBV25-1; j_call: TRBJ1-3; cdr3_aa: ASSEWENTIY
cdr3_length: 14; v_call: TRBV4-3; j_call: TRBJ2-7; cdr3_aa: ASSQGLGVFSYEQY
cdr3_length: 14; v_call: TRBV27; j_call: TRBJ2-3; cdr3_aa: ASSPSGGAGRDTQY
cdr3_length: 10; v_call: TRBV11-2; j_call: TRBJ1-1; cdr3_aa: ASSLDIQAAF
cdr3_length: 13; v_call: TRBV15; j_call: TRBJ1-2; cdr3_aa: ATSRDRELTYGYT
cdr3_length: 12; v_call: TRBV27; j_call: TRBJ1-2; cdr3_aa: ASRPWTGSYGYT
cdr3_length: 11; v_call: TRBV29-1; j_call: TRBJ1-1; cdr3_aa: SVRRSMNTEAF
cdr3_length: 9; v_call: TRBV4-1; j_call: TRBJ1-1; cdr3_aa: ASSQEGAAF
cdr3_length: 14; v_call: TRBV5-1; j_call: TRBJ2-2; cdr3_aa: ASSLGQGGPAGELF
cdr3_length: 13; v_call: TRBV10-3; j_call: TRBJ2-2; cdr3_aa: AIRALGAGGGELF
cdr3_length: 13; v_call: TRBV5-1; j_call: TRBJ2-1; cdr3_aa: ASNRGLAGVNEQF
cdr3_length: 12; v_call: TRBV28; j_call: TRBJ2-5; cdr3_aa: ASSTGGLGETQY
cdr3_length: 15; v_call: TRBV28; j_call: TRBJ2-3; cdr3_aa: ASSPRTSAPRTDTQY
cdr3_length: 14; v_call: TRBV4-1; j_call: TRBJ2-2; cdr3_aa: ASSQVHTTSTGELF
cdr3_length: 16; v_call: TRBV5-1; j_call: TRBJ2-3; cdr3_aa: ASSSAGTSGRSTDTQY
cdr3_length: 9; v_call: TRBV6-5; j_call: TRBJ1-2; cdr3_aa: EAWGGSGYT
cdr3_length: 18; v_call: TRBV3-1/TRBV3-2; j_call: TRBJ1-6; cdr3_aa: ASSLLRVGEIRSYNSPLH
cdr3_length: 12; v_call: TRBV27; j_call: TRBJ2-3; cdr3_aa: ASHGGVGPDTQY
cdr3_length: 14; v_call: TRBV9; j_call: TRBJ1-3; cdr3_aa: ASSPYDRVEGNTIY
cdr3_length: 12; v_call: TRBV27; j_call: TRBJ2-7; cdr3_aa: ASSLFGVPYEQY
cdr3_length: 13; v_call: TRBV25-1; j_call: TRBJ1-1; cdr3_aa: ASSEVGRGNTEAF
cdr3_length: 13; v_call: TRBV27; j_call: TRBJ1-5; cdr3_aa: ASPQGSNSNQPQH
cdr3_length: 12; v_call: TRBV10-2; j_call: TRBJ2-1; cdr3_aa: ASSGLAGYNEQF
cdr3_length: 15; v_call: TRBV10-3; j_call: TRBJ2-3; cdr3_aa: AIRPLKGQGMSDTQY
cdr3_length: 21; v_call: TRBV7-3; j_call: TRBJ2-6; cdr3_aa: ASSLNDVALGQPYPTGANVLT
cdr3_length: 14; v_call: TRBV28; j_call: TRBJ1-6; cdr3_aa: ASSFGLDRKNSPLH
cdr3_length: 12; v_call: TRBV7-9; j_call: TRBJ2-7; cdr3_aa: ASSLTYTEYEQY
cdr3_length: 12; v_call: TRBV19; j_call: TRBJ1-2; cdr3_aa: ASSIKGHFYGYT
cdr3_length: 13; v_call: TRBV28; j_call: TRBJ2-3; cdr3_aa: ASSLGARSADTQY
cdr3_length: 16; v_call: TRBV19; j_call: TRBJ1-5; cdr3_aa: ASSENRGLGYSNQPQH
cdr3_length: 11; v_call: TRBV5-1; j_call: TRBJ2-5; cdr3_aa: ASSSRGAETQY
cdr3_length: 17; v_call: TRBV7-8; j_call: TRBJ2-7; cdr3_aa: ASSSRWTSPFQSSYEQY